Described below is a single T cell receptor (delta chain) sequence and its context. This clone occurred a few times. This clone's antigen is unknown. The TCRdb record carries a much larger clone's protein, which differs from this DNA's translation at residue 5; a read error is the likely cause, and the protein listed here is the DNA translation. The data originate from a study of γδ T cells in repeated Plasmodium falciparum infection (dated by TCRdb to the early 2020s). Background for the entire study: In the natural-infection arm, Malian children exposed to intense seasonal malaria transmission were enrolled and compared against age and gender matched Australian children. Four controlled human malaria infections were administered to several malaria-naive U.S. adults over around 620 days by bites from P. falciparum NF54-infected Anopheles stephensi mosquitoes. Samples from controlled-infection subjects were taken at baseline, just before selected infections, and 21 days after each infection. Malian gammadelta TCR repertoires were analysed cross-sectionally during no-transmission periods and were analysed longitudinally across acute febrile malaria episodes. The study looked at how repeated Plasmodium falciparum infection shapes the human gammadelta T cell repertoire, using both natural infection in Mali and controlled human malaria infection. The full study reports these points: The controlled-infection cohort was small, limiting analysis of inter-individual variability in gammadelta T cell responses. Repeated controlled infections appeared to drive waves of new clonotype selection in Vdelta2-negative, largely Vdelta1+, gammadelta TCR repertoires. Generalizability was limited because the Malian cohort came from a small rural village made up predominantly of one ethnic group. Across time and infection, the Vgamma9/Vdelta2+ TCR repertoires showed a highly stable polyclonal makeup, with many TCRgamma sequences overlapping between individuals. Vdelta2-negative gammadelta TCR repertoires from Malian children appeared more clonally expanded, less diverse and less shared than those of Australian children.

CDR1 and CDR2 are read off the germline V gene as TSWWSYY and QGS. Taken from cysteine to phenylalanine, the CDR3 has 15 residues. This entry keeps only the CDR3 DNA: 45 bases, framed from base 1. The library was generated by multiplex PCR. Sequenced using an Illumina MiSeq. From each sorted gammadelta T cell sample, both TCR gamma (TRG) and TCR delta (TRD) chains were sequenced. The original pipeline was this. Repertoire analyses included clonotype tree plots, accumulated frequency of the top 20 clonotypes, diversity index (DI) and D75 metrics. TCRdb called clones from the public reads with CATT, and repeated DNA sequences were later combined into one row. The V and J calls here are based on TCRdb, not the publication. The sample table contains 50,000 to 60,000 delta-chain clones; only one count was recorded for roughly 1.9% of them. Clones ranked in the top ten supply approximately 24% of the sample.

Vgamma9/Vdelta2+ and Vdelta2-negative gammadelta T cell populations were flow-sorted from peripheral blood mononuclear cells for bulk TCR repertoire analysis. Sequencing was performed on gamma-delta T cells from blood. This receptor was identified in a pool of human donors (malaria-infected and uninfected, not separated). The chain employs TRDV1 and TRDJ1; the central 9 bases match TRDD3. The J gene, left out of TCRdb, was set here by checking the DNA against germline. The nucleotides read TGTGCTCTTGGGGTGGTACTGGGGGACACTGATAAACTCATCTTT. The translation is CALGVVLGDTDKLIF.